This T cell receptor beta chain was identified in a study of regulatory T cells in long-lasting Graves disease. Arm-PCR of CDR3 regions and iRepertoire HTBI primers were used to build TCR beta libraries. TCRdb redid the calling of the multiplex PCR reads with MiXCR, one entry per CDR3 protein. The sample has 350,000 to 500,000 distinct CDR3 sequences; about 15% are singletons. J lost 3 bases, V lost 2 bases, and 9 bases had no gene match. CDR1 is MNHEY, CDR2 SVGEGT, per germline. The CDR3 loop spans 19 amino acids. Time point denoted: newly diagnosed GD, antithyroid drugs for less than 3 months. From RNA extracted from PBMCs, the TCR library was made. The sample also formed part of further work on T cells in Graves' hyperthyroidism and ophthalmopathy.

The rearrangement joins TRBV6-2 or TRBV6-3 to TRBJ2-1; 14 nucleotides align to TRBD2. This receptor was identified in a woman aged 50 to 65 with Graves disease. The material sequenced was peripheral blood mononuclear cells (PBMCs), taken at new diagnosis, from a patient treated with antithyroid drugs. The DNA of the CDR3 is TGTGCCAGCAGTTACCCTTTGGGACTAGCGGGAGAGGGCTACAATGAGCAGTTCTTC. Translation: CASSYPLGLAGEGYNEQFF.